This T cell receptor beta chain was documented in a study of identifying expanded T cells in peripheral blood. Data came from immunoSEQ multiplex PCR; TCRdb stores just in-frame clones and leaves some out. This sample has more than 75,000 clones; about 88% occur once, and the top ten carry 3% to 5%. Details on this clone: The antigen remains undetermined. The same CDR3 is also encoded by other DNA sequences in this sample.

Germline CDR1 SGHAT, CDR2 FQNNGV. There are 14 residues in the CDR3. V lost 1 base, J lost 4 bases, and 1 base stayed unmatched. Regarding the study as a whole: Over two and four weeks, about 16 and 20 clones changed, versus around 1.3 between replicates. Variance in clone template counts between two-week samples significantly increased with total template count across all healthy donors.

No infections or other immune events were documented during collection. The chain carries TRBV11-2 and TRBJ2-7; 10 nucleotides match TRBD1. This sequence was found in a person aged 18 to 70 in good health. Sequenced: blood. The DNA for the CDR3 is TGTGCCAGCAGCTTAGGGGGACAGGGGTACGAGCAGTACTTC. This codes for CASSLGGQGYEQYF.